The clone carrying this TCR beta chain was counted only a few times. The assay was immunoSEQ multiplex PCR, and TCRdb's table has in-frame clones only and misses some. The profile shows roughly 52,000 clones, around nine tenths of them singletons. The CDR3 length is 14 residues. Germline CDR1 reads SEHNR; CDR2 reads FQNEAQ (reference sequence). Trimming took off 2 bases at V and 4 bases at J, with 8 bases between the two ends. This sample is part of a study of PD-1 blockade in classical Hodgkin lymphoma. As for time point: cycle 4 day 1 (C4D1), after more than five weeks of nivolumab. All patients experienced relapse after autologous stem cell transplantation, and brentuximab vedotin exposure was variable.

The chain employs TRBV7-9 and TRBJ2-2, with D perhaps matching TRBD1 (5 bases). Material: peripheral blood mononuclear cells (PBMCs), obtained before the fourth cycle of nivolumab. The clonotype was recovered from a human donor with classical Hodgkin lymphoma. As DNA, the CDR3 is TGTGCCAGCAGCTTATCAGGGCGCACCGGGGAGCTGTTTTTT. It specifies CASSLSGRTGELFF.